This TCR beta chain was recovered during a study of T-cell reconstitution after alpha-beta-depleted transplantation in children. Study outcomes and limitations: Most T-cell counts and diversity one year after the transplant came from T cells that were newly produced. High day-60 TCRbeta diversity in some patients came from surviving recipient T cells and thymic progenitors.

During its preparation, the TCRbeta library received unique molecular identifiers. TCRdb processed the PCR reads anew with MiXCR; each CDR3 protein has one entry. The table lists roughly 570,000 distinct CDR3 sequences, over 25% of them singletons. Turning to this clonotype: The antigen is undetermined.

Germline V gives CDR1 SGHKS, CDR2 YYEKEE (reference sequence). The CDR3 has 18 amino acids. Trimming removed 1 base from V and 2 bases from J; junction bases left unmatched: 5. The input for sequencing was PBMCs, taken before TCRalphabeta/CD19-depleted stem cell transplant. This chain uses TRBV5-5 with TRBJ2-2, with 13 positions matching TRBD2. The receptor was isolated from a boy in the first two years of life with Wiskott-Aldrich syndrome, due to receive a stem cell transplant. CDR3 nucleotide sequence: TGTGCCAGCAGCTTGTTGACTAGCGGGAGGACCAACACCGGGGAGCTGTTTTTT. Protein sequence: CASSLLTSGRTNTGELFF.